This T cell receptor beta chain was documented in a study of identifying expanded T cells in peripheral blood. The data were produced by immunoSEQ multiplex PCR, yet TCRdb's version contains in-frame clones alone and is incomplete. Of 83,000 or so clones listed, 88% are singletons. In germline, CDR1 is SGHTA, CDR2 FQGNSA. The CDR3 has 16 amino acids. V lost 2 bases and J 4 bases, leaving 15 bases between the germline ends. A single count supports this clone. V is TRBV7-2 and J is TRBJ2-1, with D unclear. The sample taken for sequencing was blood. This receptor was obtained from a person aged 18-69 years in good health. The CDR3 region has the DNA TGTGCCAGCAGCTTATTCTTTCAGGCGCGATACAATGAGCAGTTCTTC. It translates to CASSLFFQARYNEQFF.